What follows describes a single TCR beta chain. This sample was taken from a study of T cell responses to AZD1222 COVID-19 vaccine. V shed 6 bases, J shed 0 bases, and the junction held 4 bases outside the gene matches. This CDR3 has 15 residues. Germline CDR1 MDHEN, CDR2 SYDVKM. Sequencing used immunoSEQ multiplex PCR; TCRdb keeps in-frame clones, though not all of them. The table shows more than 150,000 clones, with around 87% occurring only once. The TCR sequence derives from an adult in good health. Source: peripheral blood, taken on day 0 of MenACWY control vaccination. The V call is TRBV28, the J call TRBJ1-4; 7 positions match TRBD1. CDR3 residues: CASSSTGATNEKLFF. CDR3 DNA sequence: TGTGCCAGCAGCTCTACAGGGGCAACTAATGAAAAACTGTTTTTT.